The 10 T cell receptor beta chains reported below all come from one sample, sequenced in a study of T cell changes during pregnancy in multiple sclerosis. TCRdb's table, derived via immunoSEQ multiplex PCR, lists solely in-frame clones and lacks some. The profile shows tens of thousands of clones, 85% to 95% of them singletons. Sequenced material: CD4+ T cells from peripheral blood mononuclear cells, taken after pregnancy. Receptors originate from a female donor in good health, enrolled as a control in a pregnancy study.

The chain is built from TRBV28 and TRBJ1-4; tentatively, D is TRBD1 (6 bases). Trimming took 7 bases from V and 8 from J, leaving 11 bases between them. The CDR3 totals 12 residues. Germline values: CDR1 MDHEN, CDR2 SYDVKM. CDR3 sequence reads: CASKPGGEKLFF. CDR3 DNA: TGTGCCAGCAAGCCGGGGGGCGAAAAACTGTTTTTT.

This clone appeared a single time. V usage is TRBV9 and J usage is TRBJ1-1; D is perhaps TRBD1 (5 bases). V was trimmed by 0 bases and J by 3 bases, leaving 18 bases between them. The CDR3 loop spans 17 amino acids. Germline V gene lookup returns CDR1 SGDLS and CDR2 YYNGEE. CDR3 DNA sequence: TGTGCCAGCAGCGTAGCTACGGGGAGGGGATTTTACACTGAAGCTTTCTTT. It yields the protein CASSVATGRGFYTEAFF.

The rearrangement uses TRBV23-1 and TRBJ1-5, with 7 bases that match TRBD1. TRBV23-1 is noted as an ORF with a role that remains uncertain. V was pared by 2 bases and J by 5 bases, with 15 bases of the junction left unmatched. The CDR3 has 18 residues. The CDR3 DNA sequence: TGCGCCAGCAGTCAAACAAAAAATACAGGGGATGGGGATCAGCCCCAGCATTTT. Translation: CASSQTKNTGDGDQPQHF.

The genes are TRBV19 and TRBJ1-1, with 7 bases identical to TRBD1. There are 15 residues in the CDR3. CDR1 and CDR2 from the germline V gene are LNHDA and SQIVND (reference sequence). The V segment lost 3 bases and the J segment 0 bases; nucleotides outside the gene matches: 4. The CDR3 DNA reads TGTGCCAGTAGTATTAACAGGGGCATGAACACTGAAGCTTTCTTT. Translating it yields CASSINRGMNTEAFF. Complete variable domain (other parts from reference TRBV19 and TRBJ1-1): DGGITQSPKYLFRKEGQNVTLSCEQNLNHDAMYWYRQDPGQGLRLIYYSQIVNDFQKGDIAEGYSVSREKKESFPLTVTSAQKNPTAFYLCASSINRGMNTEAFFGQGTRLTVV.

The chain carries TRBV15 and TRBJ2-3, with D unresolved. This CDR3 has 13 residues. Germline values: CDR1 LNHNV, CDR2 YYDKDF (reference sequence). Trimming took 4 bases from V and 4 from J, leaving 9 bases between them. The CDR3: CATSKVGSDTQYF. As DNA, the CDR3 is TGTGCCACCAGCAAAGTGGGCTCAGATACGCAGTATTTT.

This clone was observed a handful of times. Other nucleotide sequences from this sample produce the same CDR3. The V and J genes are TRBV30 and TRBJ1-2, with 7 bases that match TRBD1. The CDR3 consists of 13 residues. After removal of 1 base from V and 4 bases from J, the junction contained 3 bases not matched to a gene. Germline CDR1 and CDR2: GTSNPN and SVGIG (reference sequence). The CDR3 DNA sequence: TGTGCCTGGAGTGGGACAGGAGGCTATGGCTACACCTTC. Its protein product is CAWSGTGGYGYTF.

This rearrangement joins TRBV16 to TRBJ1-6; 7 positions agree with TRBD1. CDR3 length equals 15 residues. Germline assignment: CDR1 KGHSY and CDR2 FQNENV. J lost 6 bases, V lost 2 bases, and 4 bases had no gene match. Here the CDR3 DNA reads TGTGCCAGCAGCCAAACCGGGACAGCTAATTCACCCCTCCACTTT. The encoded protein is CASSQTGTANSPLHF.

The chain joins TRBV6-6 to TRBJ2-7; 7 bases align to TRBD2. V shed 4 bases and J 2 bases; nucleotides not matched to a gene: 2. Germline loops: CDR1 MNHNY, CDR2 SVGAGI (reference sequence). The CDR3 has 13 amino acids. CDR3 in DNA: TGTGCCAGCAGTTCTAGCGGACCCTACGAGCAGTACTTC. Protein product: CASSSSGPYEQYF.

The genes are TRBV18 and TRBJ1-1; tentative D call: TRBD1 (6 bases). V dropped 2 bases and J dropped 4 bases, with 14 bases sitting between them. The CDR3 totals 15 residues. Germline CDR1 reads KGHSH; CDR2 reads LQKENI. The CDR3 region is CASSPKGGGGTEAFF. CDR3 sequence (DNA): TGTGCCAGCTCACCAAAGGGGGGCGGGGGCACTGAAGCTTTCTTT.

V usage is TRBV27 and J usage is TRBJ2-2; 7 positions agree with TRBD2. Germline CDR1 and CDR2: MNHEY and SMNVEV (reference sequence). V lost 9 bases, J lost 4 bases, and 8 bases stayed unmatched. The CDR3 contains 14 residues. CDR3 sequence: CARGGREGTGELFF. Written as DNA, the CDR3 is TGTGCCAGGGGGGGGAGGGAAGGCACCGGGGAGCTGTTTTTT.